This T cell receptor beta chain derives from a study of post-analysis software for immune sequencing data. Turning to the study itself: Recorded disease courses covered relapsing-remitting, secondary progressive and progressive-relapsing multiple sclerosis. Some patients had no subtype annotation.

This clonotype was seen more than once but under ten times. What it binds is unknown. The CDR3 has 12 amino acids. Germline CDR1 SGHRS, CDR2 YFSETQ. Unique molecular identifiers were present in the TCR beta cDNA libraries. Yield was some 500,000 cDNA molecules from approximately 0.95 to 9.8 million T cells. TCRdb reanalysed the PCR reads using MiXCR and keeps one entry per CDR3 protein. The data contain about 820,000 distinct CDR3 sequences, approximately 57% of them seen just once; the ten biggest clones take up roughly 4.4%. General study results and limits: Five or six TRBV segments appeared more often in patients than in controls, and TRBV5-6, TRBV5-1 and TRBV20-1 were among these. F measure grouped same-batch samples tightly together. A significant reduction in normalized Chao1 diversity was observed in multiple sclerosis patients versus controls.

The rearrangement uses TRBV5-1 and TRBJ2-5; D is unclear. TRBJ2-7 explains the end of the DNA better; the J call may be wrong. Specimen: blood. The TCR originated in a girl aged 10-17 years with multiple sclerosis. As DNA, the CDR3 is TGCGCCAGCAGCCACGGTTCCGTCGAGCAGTACTTC. It yields the protein CASSHGSVEQYF.